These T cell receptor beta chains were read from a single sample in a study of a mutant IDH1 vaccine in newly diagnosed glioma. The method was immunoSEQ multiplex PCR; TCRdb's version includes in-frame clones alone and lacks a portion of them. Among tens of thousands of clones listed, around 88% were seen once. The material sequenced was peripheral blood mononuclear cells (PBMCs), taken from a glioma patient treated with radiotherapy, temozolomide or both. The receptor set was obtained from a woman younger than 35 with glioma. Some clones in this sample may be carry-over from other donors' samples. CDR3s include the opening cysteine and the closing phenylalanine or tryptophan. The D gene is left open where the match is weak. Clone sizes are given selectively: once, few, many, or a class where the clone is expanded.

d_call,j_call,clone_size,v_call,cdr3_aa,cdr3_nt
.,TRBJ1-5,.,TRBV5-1,CASSLDGGGQHQPQHF,TGCGCCAGCAGCTTGGACGGAGGCGGCCAACATCAGCCCCAGCATTTT
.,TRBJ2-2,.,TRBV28,CASSLPGAPAGELFF,TGTGCCAGCAGTTTACCGGGGGCGCCCGCCGGGGAGCTGTTTTTT
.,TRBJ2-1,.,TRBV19,CASSRDTSEQFF,TGTGCCAGTAGTCGAGACACATCGGAGCAGTTCTTC
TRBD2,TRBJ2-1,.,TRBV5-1,CASSLAASGHEQFF,TGCGCCAGCAGCCTAGCGGCGAGCGGGCATGAGCAGTTCTTC
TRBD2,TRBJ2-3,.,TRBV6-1,CASSEPRGGTDTQYF,TGTGCCAGCAGTGAACCGCGGGGGGGCACAGATACGCAGTATTTT
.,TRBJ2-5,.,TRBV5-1,CASSLAVRELETQYF,TGCGCCAGCAGCTTGGCAGTAAGGGAGTTGGAGACCCAGTACTTC
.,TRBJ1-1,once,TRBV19,CASSPGPTEAFF,TGTGCCAGTAGTCCTGGGCCCACTGAAGCTTTCTTT
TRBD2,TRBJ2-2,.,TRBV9,CASSKTGLAGAANTGELFF,TGTGCCAGCAGCAAAACGGGACTAGCGGGGGCCGCGAACACCGGGGAGCTGTTTTTT
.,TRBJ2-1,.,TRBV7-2,CASSLATAGYNEQFF,TGTGCCAGCAGCTTAGCCACAGCCGGCTACAATGAGCAGTTCTTC
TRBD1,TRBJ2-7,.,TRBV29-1,CSVEATGQGYEQYF,TGCAGCGTTGAAGCTACGGGACAGGGTTACGAGCAGTACTTC
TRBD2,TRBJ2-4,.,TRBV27,CASSLSILAGATNIQYF,TGTGCCAGCAGTTTATCTATTCTAGCGGGGGCGACAAACATTCAGTACTTC
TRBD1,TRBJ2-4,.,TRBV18,CASSLRQGLAKNIQYF,TGTGCCAGCTCACTTCGACAGGGGCTAGCCAAAAACATTCAGTACTTC
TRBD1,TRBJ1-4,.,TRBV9,CASSGGQGGNEKLFF,TGTGCCAGCAGCGGGGGACAGGGGGGAAACGAAAAACTGTTTTTT
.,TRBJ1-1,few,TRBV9,CASSAGMNTEAFF,TGTGCCAGCAGCGCAGGGATGAACACTGAAGCTTTCTTT
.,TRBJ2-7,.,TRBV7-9,CASSQMKVYEQYF,TGTGCCAGCAGCCAAATGAAGGTCTACGAGCAGTACTTC